The rows below give T cell receptor beta chains drawn from one sample of a study of T cell responses to AZD1222 COVID-19 vaccine. Clones were read by immunoSEQ multiplex PCR, and TCRdb kept only the in-frame ones, dropping some. Among some 120,000 clones listed, approximately 90% were seen once. Specimen: peripheral blood, collected on day 0 of MenACWY control vaccination. All receptors come from an adult in good health. The CDR3 runs from the conserved cysteine through the conserved F or W. A D gene is named only where the DNA matches it firmly. Some rows mark clone size as missing; the rest say once, few, many or name a class of expanded clone.

abundance	d_gene	v_gene	j_gene	CDR3aa	CDR3nt
.	TRBD2	TRBV7-9	TRBJ2-2	CASSPTTSGFTGELFF	TGTGCCAGCAGCCCGACAACTAGCGGATTCACCGGGGAGCTGTTTTTT
.	TRBD2	TRBV10-2	TRBJ2-1	CASSESRGNEQFF	TGCGCCAGCAGTGAGTCGCGGGGGAATGAGCAGTTCTTC
.	TRBD2	TRBV3-1/TRBV3-2	TRBJ2-1	CASSATSGQTPSSYNEQFF	TGTGCCAGCAGCGCCACTAGCGGGCAAACCCCGAGCTCCTACAATGAGCAGTTCTTC
.	.	TRBV4-1	TRBJ2-3	CASSPLGSDTQYF	TGCGCCAGCAGCCCCCTAGGTTCCGATACGCAGTATTTT
few	.	TRBV9	TRBJ2-1	CASSVGGLDYNEQFF	TGTGCCAGCAGCGTAGGGGGACTCGACTACAATGAGCAGTTCTTC
.	.	TRBV29-1	TRBJ2-5	CSVENPTGMRETQYF	TGCAGCGTTGAAAATCCCACGGGCATGAGGGAGACCCAGTACTTC
.	.	TRBV7-9	TRBJ2-3	CASSPRGQSDTQYF	TGTGCCAGCAGCCCCCGTGGGCAATCCGATACGCAGTATTTT
.	.	TRBV7-3	TRBJ2-1	CASSLNFLNEQFF	TGTGCCAGCAGCTTAAATTTTCTTAATGAGCAGTTCTTC
.	.	TRBV9	TRBJ1-6	CASSFGQNNSPLHF	TGTGCCAGCAGCTTCGGACAGAATAATTCACCCCTCCACTTT
.	TRBD2	TRBV5-4	TRBJ2-4	CASSVAGGKNIQYF	TGTGCCAGCAGCGTAGCGGGAGGTAAAAACATTCAGTACTTC
.	.	TRBV6-6	TRBJ2-7	CASSYQGNFYEQYF	TGTGCCAGCAGTTACCAAGGTAATTTCTACGAGCAGTACTTC
.	TRBD2	TRBV7-3	TRBJ2-5	CASSQAGHQETQYF	TGTGCCAGCAGCCAAGCGGGGCACCAAGAGACCCAGTACTTC
.	.	TRBV19	TRBJ2-7	CASSIEDSATTYEQYF	TGTGCCAGTAGTATAGAGGACTCAGCTACGACCTACGAGCAGTACTTC
.	.	TRBV27	TRBJ2-1	CASSRQTTFAGFRNEQFF	TGTGCCAGCAGTCGCCAGACTACGTTCGCCGGCTTTCGCAATGAGCAGTTCTTC
.	TRBD2	TRBV7-9	TRBJ2-7	CASSLVGGPVHEQYF	TGTGCCAGCAGCTTAGTGGGAGGGCCGGTCCACGAGCAGTACTTC
.	.	TRBV5-8	TRBJ2-7	CASSQDNRFAHEQYF	TGTGCCAGCAGTCAAGATAACAGGTTCGCCCACGAGCAGTACTTC
.	.	TRBV10-2	TRBJ1-1	CASSDQGIGGDTEAFF	TGCGCCAGCAGTGACCAGGGGATCGGTGGGGACACTGAAGCTTTCTTT
.	.	TRBV6-6	TRBJ1-2	CASSYSETANYGYTF	TGTGCCAGCAGTTACTCTGAGACAGCTAACTATGGCTACACCTTC
few	TRBD1	TRBV2	TRBJ1-1	CASSRQGVMNTEAFF	TGTGCCAGCAGTAGACAGGGGGTTATGAACACTGAAGCTTTCTTT
.	.	TRBV6-6	TRBJ1-2	CASSYGGQGFNYGYTF	TGTGCCAGCAGTTACGGTGGGCAGGGCTTTAACTATGGCTACACCTTC
.	TRBD1	TRBV5-4	TRBJ1-1	CASSLREQGGRNTEAFF	TGTGCCAGCAGCTTGCGGGAGCAAGGGGGCCGGAACACTGAAGCTTTCTTT
.	.	TRBV9	TRBJ2-2	CASSQAADTNTGELFF	TGTGCCAGCAGCCAAGCGGCAGATACGAACACCGGGGAGCTGTTTTTT
.	.	TRBV18	TRBJ2-5	CASAGPQETQYF	TGTGCCAGCGCGGGACCCCAAGAGACCCAGTACTTC
.	.	TRBV11-3	TRBJ1-1	CASSLDWNTEAFF	TGTGCCAGCAGCTTAGACTGGAACACTGAAGCTTTCTTT
.	.	TRBV12-3/TRBV12-4	TRBJ2-7	CASSLHVPYEQYF	TGTGCCAGCAGTTTACATGTCCCCTACGAGCAGTACTTC
.	.	TRBV4-2	TRBJ2-7	CASSQTDPIGGQYF	TGTGCCAGCAGCCAAACCGACCCCATTGGGGGGCAGTACTTC
.	TRBD2	TRBV11-3	TRBJ2-5	CASSFEREVAMETQYF	TGTGCCAGCAGCTTTGAGCGGGAGGTGGCAATGGAGACCCAGTACTTC
.	TRBD1	TRBV5-1	TRBJ2-7	CASSFLPGQGYEQYF	TGCGCCAGCAGCTTTTTGCCGGGACAGGGCTACGAGCAGTACTTC
.	TRBD2	TRBV4-1	TRBJ2-1	CASSRPSGRLASEQFF	TGCGCCAGCAGCCGCCCTAGCGGGAGACTCGCCAGTGAGCAGTTCTTC
.	.	TRBV18	TRBJ1-1	CASSPPGTAGAFF	TGTGCCAGCTCACCACCGGGCACAGCTGGGGCTTTCTTT
.	.	TRBV6-5	TRBJ1-1	CASSYSHGGKDTEAFF	TGTGCCAGCAGTTATTCCCATGGGGGGAAGGACACTGAAGCTTTCTTT
once	TRBD1	TRBV11-2	TRBJ2-7	CASSIRDRAEDEQYF	TGTGCCAGCAGCATCCGGGACAGGGCAGAAGACGAGCAGTACTTC
.	.	TRBV7-3	TRBJ2-1	CASSLSLSSYNEQFF	TGTGCCAGCAGCTTAAGTTTGAGCTCCTACAATGAGCAGTTCTTC
.	.	TRBV19	TRBJ1-5	CASSIDPRVGQPQHF	TGTGCCAGTAGTATAGACCCCAGGGTAGGACAGCCCCAGCATTTT
.	.	TRBV9	TRBJ2-2	CASSDLEGYTGELFF	TGTGCCAGCAGCGACTTGGAGGGGTACACCGGGGAGCTGTTTTTT
once	TRBD2	TRBV27	TRBJ2-3	CASKTWVGGGRTDTQYF	TGTGCCAGCAAGACATGGGTCGGGGGGGGACGCACAGATACGCAGTATTTT
.	.	TRBV6-1	TRBJ1-2	CASSEPGYGYTF	TGTGCCAGCAGTGAGCCCGGGTATGGCTACACCTTC
.	.	TRBV5-4	TRBJ2-2	CASSESAGLVSGELFF	TGTGCCAGCAGCGAATCTGCGGGGCTAGTATCCGGGGAGCTGTTTTTT
once	.	TRBV9	TRBJ2-6	CASSAAAGINSGANVLTF	TGTGCCAGCAGCGCGGCTGCGGGCATCAACTCTGGGGCCAACGTCCTGACTTTC
.	.	TRBV6-5	TRBJ2-7	CASSYSLDRYEQYF	TGTGCCAGCAGTTACTCGCTAGACCGCTACGAGCAGTACTTC
.	.	TRBV5-6	TRBJ2-3	CASSLRTVRTDTQYF	TGTGCCAGCAGCCTAAGGACGGTCCGCACAGATACGCAGTATTTT
.	TRBD1	TRBV9	TRBJ2-3	CASSVGAGGKTDTQYF	TGTGCCAGCAGCGTAGGCGCAGGGGGAAAAACAGATACGCAGTATTTT
.	TRBD1	TRBV25-1	TRBJ1-1	CASSGPGGMNTEAFF	TGTGCCAGCAGTGGGCCAGGGGGAATGAACACTGAAGCTTTCTTT
.	.	TRBV5-1	TRBJ1-4	CASSLGGAGEKLFF	TGCGCCAGCAGCTTGGGGGGCGCGGGTGAAAAACTGTTTTTT
once	.	TRBV27	TRBJ2-7	CASSLSKEGKRAYEQYF	TGTGCCAGCAGTTTATCGAAAGAGGGAAAGAGGGCCTACGAGCAGTACTTC
few	.	TRBV5-5	TRBJ1-5	CASSLDFRNQPQHF	TGTGCCAGCAGCTTGGACTTTAGAAATCAGCCCCAGCATTTT
.	TRBD1	TRBV6-7	TRBJ1-2	CASSLRTGRNLDGYTF	TGTGCCAGCAGCCTACGGACAGGTCGAAATCTGGATGGCTACACCTTC
.	TRBD2	TRBV2	TRBJ2-3	CASSGTSGGGMPGTDTQYF	TGTGCCAGCAGTGGGACTAGCGGAGGAGGGATGCCTGGCACAGATACGCAGTATTTT
once	.	TRBV7-2	TRBJ1-3	CASSFTGNTIYF	TGTGCCAGCAGCTTTACTGGAAACACCATATATTTT